Listed below are T cell receptor beta chains from one sample, sequenced in a study of cytomegalovirus exposure and HLA in healthy donors. TCRdb's table, derived via immunoSEQ multiplex PCR, lists solely in-frame clones and lacks some. The data show roughly 54,000 clones, about 70% seen once. The sample consisted of PBMCs. These receptors all come from a woman aged 55-69 years in good health and CMV-seropositive. Both conserved end residues are part of each CDR3. D genes are given only for firm matches. Clone size is not always given. Where it is, it says once, few, many or a class for expanded clones.

j_call,v_call,clone_size,d_call,cdr3_nt,cdr3_aa
TRBJ2-5,TRBV9,NA,NA,TGTGCCAGCAGTTTCAGGGAAGAGACCCAGTACTTC,CASSFREETQYF
TRBJ1-5,TRBV19,NA,NA,TGTGCCAGTAGAGAGACAGGCAATAGCAATCAGCCCCAGCATTTT,CASRETGNSNQPQHF
TRBJ1-1,TRBV6-5,NA,TRBD1,TGTGCCAGCAGTTCGACAGGGTCTGAAGCTTTCTTT,CASSSTGSEAFF
TRBJ1-2,TRBV7-2,few,NA,TGTGCCCTGAGGATCGCAGCTAACTATGGCTACACCTTC,CALRIAANYGYTF
TRBJ1-1,TRBV4-1,few,NA,TGCGCCAGCAGCCAAGATAGGCAGGGCACTGAAGCTTTCTTT,CASSQDRQGTEAFF
TRBJ1-1,TRBV7-9,NA,TRBD1,TGTGCCAGCAGGCGACAGGGGGCAAGTGAGAACACTGAAGCTTTCTTT,CASRRQGASENTEAFF
TRBJ1-3,TRBV5-6,NA,NA,TGTGCCAGCAGCTTGGGGCAGGGCGTTGGAAACACCATATATTTT,CASSLGQGVGNTIYF
TRBJ1-1,TRBV7-2,NA,NA,TGTGCCAGCAGCTATCTTTTAACCCCGGGTGTTGGCACTGAAGCTTTCTTT,CASSYLLTPGVGTEAFF
TRBJ1-2,TRBV7-2,NA,NA,TGTGCCAGCAGCTTCCCTGGGATGACAGCCAACTTC,CASSFPGMTANF
TRBJ1-5,TRBV7-2,NA,NA,TGTGCCAGCAGCTTAGGGAGGGCGCAGGGTCAGCCCCAGCATTTT,CASSLGRAQGQPQHF
TRBJ1-2,TRBV5-5,NA,NA,TGTGCCAGCAGCTTGGGAGAGGGAAATGCCTATGGCTACACCTTC,CASSLGEGNAYGYTF
TRBJ2-7,TRBV6-6,NA,TRBD1,TGTGCCACGGAGGACAGGATCCACGAGCAGTACTTC,CATEDRIHEQYF
TRBJ1-1,TRBV19,NA,NA,TGTGCCAGTATCGGGTCCATGAACACTGAAGCTTTCTTT,CASIGSMNTEAFF
TRBJ1-2,TRBV27,NA,TRBD1,TGTGCCAGCAGCTTAACCGGGACAGGGTTCTATGGCTACACCTTC,CASSLTGTGFYGYTF
TRBJ2-4,TRBV15,NA,TRBD1,TGTGCCACCAGCAGAGATAGGGGACAGGGGAACATTCAGTACTTC,CATSRDRGQGNIQYF
TRBJ2-5,TRBV18,NA,NA,TGTGCCAGCTCACCAACGGTCCAAGAGACCCAGTACTTC,CASSPTVQETQYF
TRBJ1-2,TRBV6-5,NA,TRBD1,TGTGCCAGCAGTTACCTCAGGGGGCGGGTGAGCTATGGCTACACCTTC,CASSYLRGRVSYGYTF
TRBJ1-5,TRBV19,NA,NA,TGTGCCAGTAGTACCTTCGAACCGCTACAGCCCCAGCATTTT,CASSTFEPLQPQHF
TRBJ2-7,TRBV9,NA,TRBD2,TGTGCCAGCAGCGCTGGGGGATCTAGCGGGGGCTCCTACGAGCAGTACTTC,CASSAGGSSGGSYEQYF
TRBJ1-5,TRBV5-1,NA,TRBD1,TGCGCCAGCAGCGAAGGGGACAGTTATCAGCCCCAGCATTTT,CASSEGDSYQPQHF
TRBJ1-6,TRBV5-1,NA,TRBD1,TGCGCCAGCAGCGAGGGACAGGGGGCTGACTATAATTCACCCCTCCACTTT,CASSEGQGADYNSPLHF
TRBJ1-4,TRBV19,once,TRBD1,TGTGCCAGTAGTATCGGACAGGGGGCGCCGGTACTGTTTTTT,CASSIGQGAPVLFF
TRBJ2-2,TRBV13,NA,TRBD2,TGTGCCAGCAGCCCGGCGGGGCGGGGGAGCACCGGGGAGCTGTTTTTT,CASSPAGRGSTGELFF
TRBJ1-2,TRBV5-5,NA,NA,TGTGCCAGCAGCCTCTCCGGCGAGGATGGCTACACCTTC,CASSLSGEDGYTF
TRBJ1-4,TRBV30,NA,NA,TGTGCCTGGAGCCGGGGAGGGGGTAATGAAAAACTGTTTTTT,CAWSRGGGNEKLFF
TRBJ2-5,TRBV6-1,NA,NA,TGTGCCAGCAGTGAAACAACAGGGCAGTACTTC,CASSETTGQYF
TRBJ2-1,TRBV29-1,NA,NA,TGCAGCAACCTGGGCCTTAACAATGAGCAGTTCTTC,CSNLGLNNEQFF
TRBJ1-1,TRBV30,NA,NA,TGTGCCTGGAGTAGGGGATCCACTGAAGCTTTCTTT,CAWSRGSTEAFF
TRBJ1-1,TRBV30,few,TRBD1,TGTGCCTGGAACGGACAGGGTGGCACTGAAGCTTTCTTT,CAWNGQGGTEAFF
TRBJ2-1,TRBV30,NA,TRBD2,TGTGCCTGGAGTGTCCAGGGAAGCGGGGGGCCGTTCTTC,CAWSVQGSGGPFF
TRBJ2-1,TRBV11-3,NA,NA,TGTGCCAGCAGCCCGCACAGGGCAGTGGAGCAGTTCTTC,CASSPHRAVEQFF
TRBJ2-5,TRBV18,once,TRBD1,TGTGCCAGCTCCTCTGAAGGGGGCGCGGTCGGAGAGACCCAGTACTTC,CASSSEGGAVGETQYF
TRBJ2-5,TRBV5-1,NA,NA,TGCGCCAGCAGTCCCGGGCAGGGGCTGCACCAAGAGACCCAGTACTTC,CASSPGQGLHQETQYF
TRBJ1-2,TRBV7-2,NA,NA,TGTGCCAGCAGTTCAGGGTCCACTGGCTACACCTTC,CASSSGSTGYTF
TRBJ2-5,TRBV6-6,few,NA,TGTGCCAGCAGTTACTCCCCGGACTCGCAGACCCAGTACTTC,CASSYSPDSQTQYF
TRBJ1-1,TRBV5-6,NA,NA,TGTGCCAGCAGCGTCAGCGGCTCCACTGAAGCTTTCTTT,CASSVSGSTEAFF
TRBJ1-2,TRBV7-2,NA,NA,TGTGCCAGCAGCTTAGGAGTCCAGGGGCGGTACTATGGCTACACCTTC,CASSLGVQGRYYGYTF
TRBJ2-7,TRBV2,NA,TRBD1,TGTGCCAGCAGGAGGGACAGACTTCTGGGCGAGCAGTACTTC,CASRRDRLLGEQYF